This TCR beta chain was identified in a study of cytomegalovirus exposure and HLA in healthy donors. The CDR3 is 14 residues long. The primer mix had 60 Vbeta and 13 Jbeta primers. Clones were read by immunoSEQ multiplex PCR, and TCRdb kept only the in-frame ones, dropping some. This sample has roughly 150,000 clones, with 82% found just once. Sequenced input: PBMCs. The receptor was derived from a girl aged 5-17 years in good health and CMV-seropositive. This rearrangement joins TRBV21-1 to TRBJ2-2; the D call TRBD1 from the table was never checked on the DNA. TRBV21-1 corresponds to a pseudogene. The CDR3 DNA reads TGTGCCAGCAGCCTAGGGGCTACCACCGGGGAGCTGTTTTTT. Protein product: CASSLGATTGELFF.